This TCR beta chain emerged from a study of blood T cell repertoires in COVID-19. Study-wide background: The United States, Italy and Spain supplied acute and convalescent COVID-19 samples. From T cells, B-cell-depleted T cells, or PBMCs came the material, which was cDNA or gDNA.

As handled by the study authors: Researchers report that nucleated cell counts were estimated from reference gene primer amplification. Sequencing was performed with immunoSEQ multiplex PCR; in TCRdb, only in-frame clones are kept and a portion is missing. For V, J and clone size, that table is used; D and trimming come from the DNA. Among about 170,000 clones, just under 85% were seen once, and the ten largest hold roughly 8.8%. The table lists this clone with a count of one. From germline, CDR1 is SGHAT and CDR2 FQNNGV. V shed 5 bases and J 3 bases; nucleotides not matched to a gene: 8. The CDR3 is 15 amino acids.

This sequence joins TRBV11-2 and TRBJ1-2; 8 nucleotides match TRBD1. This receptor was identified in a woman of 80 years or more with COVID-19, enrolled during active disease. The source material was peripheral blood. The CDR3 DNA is TGTGCCAGCAGCGGATTCAGGGGGCAGGACTATGGCTACACCTTC. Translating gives CASSGFRGQDYGYTF.